This TCR beta chain was sequenced during a study of monozygotic twins with inflammatory bowel disease. Study results and limitations: Sharing of clonotypes with others was lower in IBD patients than in healthy twins, and this was especially so with disease activity.

On this clonotype: The target antigen is unknown.

CDR1 and CDR2 (germline): SGHNT, YYREEE (reference sequence). CDR3 length: 15 amino acids. TCRdb reprocessed the 5' RACE reads; each CDR3 protein has one entry and no DNA is given. The sample features fewer than 550,000 distinct CDR3 sequences, with less than 2.5% in its top ten. Sequenced input: blood. The TCR was taken from a human donor with ulcerative colitis or Crohn's disease, or a healthy co-twin of an affected twin (not recorded which). J is TRBJ2-5 and V is TRBV5-4; TCRdb reports TRBD1, a call that lacks DNA to check it against. The CDR3 spells CASSLAVAGQETQYF.